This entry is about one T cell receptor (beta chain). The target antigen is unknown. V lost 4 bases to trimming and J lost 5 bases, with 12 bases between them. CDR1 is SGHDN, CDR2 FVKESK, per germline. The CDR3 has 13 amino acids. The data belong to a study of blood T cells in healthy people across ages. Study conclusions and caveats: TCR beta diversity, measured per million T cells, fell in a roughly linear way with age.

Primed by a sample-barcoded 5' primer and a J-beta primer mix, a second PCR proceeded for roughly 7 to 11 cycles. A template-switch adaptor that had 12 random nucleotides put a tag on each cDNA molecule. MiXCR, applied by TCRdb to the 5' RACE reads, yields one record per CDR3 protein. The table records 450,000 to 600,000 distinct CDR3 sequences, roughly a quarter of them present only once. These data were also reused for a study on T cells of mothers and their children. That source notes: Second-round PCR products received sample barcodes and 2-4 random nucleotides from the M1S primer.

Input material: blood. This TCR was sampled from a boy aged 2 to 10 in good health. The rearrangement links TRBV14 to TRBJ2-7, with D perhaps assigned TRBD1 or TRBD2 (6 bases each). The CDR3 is CASSRLGGHEQYF. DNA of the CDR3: TGTGCCAGCAGCCGCTTGGGGGGCCACGAGCAGTACTTC.